Each of the 19 T cell receptor beta chains below was sequenced from the same sample in a study of glioma-infiltrating T cells. Using RNA template, CDR3s of TCR alpha and beta were amplified with iRepertoire arm-PCR. TCRdb redid the calling of the multiplex PCR reads with MiXCR, one entry per CDR3 protein. The repertoire has about 130,000 distinct CDR3 sequences, 24% of them found once; the top ten carry about 30%. Sequencing was performed on glioma tissue, nonneoplastic brain tissue, or PBMCs (not recorded which). All receptors come from a human donor with low-grade glioma or glioblastoma, undergoing nonglioma brain surgery, or in good health (not recorded which).

As regards this clonotype: Since a much larger clone is just one base distant, this may be a read error. This chain links TRBV6-2 or TRBV6-3 with TRBJ2-1; TRBD1 aligns across 11 bases. Germline CDR1 MNHEY, CDR2 SVGEGT. The CDR3 is 15 amino acids. Written as DNA, the CDR3 is TGTGCCATCAGTTATGGGACAGGGGGTCGTCATGAGCAGTTCTTC. This codes for CAISYGTGGRHEQFF.

There are many counts of this clonotype. The J gene is TRBJ1-4, the V gene TRBV27; D uncertain. Germline V gene lookup returns CDR1 MNHEY and CDR2 SMNVEV (reference sequence). With 6 bases removed from V and 0 bases from J, the gap between germline ends came to 5 bases. There are 13 residues in the CDR3. CDR3 bases: TGTGCCAGCAGCCGCGCAACTAATGAAAAACTGTTTTTT. Its protein product is CASSRATNEKLFF.

This chain uses TRBV2 with TRBJ1-6; D call uncertain. The V end was cut by 2 bases, the J end by 7 bases, with 9 bases between. CDR1 is SNHLY and CDR2 is FYNNEI in the germline V gene. The CDR3 runs to 14 residues. The CDR3 region has the DNA TGTGCCAGCAGTGAAAGAGGGAGAAATTCACCCCTCCACTTT. This gives the protein CASSERGRNSPLHF.

Concerning this clonotype: A single base separates this from a much larger clone, so it may be a read error. The V gene is TRBV6-2 or TRBV6-3, the J gene TRBJ1-2; 10 bases align to TRBD1. The germline V gene has CDR1 MNHEY and CDR2 SVGEGT. The CDR3 loop spans 14 amino acids. The CDR3: CASNSDRGPYSYTF. CDR3 nucleotide sequence: TGTGCCAGCAACTCAGACAGGGGGCCCTATAGCTACACCTTC.

The sample holds a few counts of this clonotype. CDR3 amino acids: CATRAGLSTDTQYF. The CDR3 DNA reads as TGTGCCACCAGGGCGGGCCTTTCCACAGATACGCAGTATTTT. V usage is TRBV28 and J usage is TRBJ2-3; D possibly matches TRBD1 or TRBD2 (5 bases each). This CDR3 has 14 residues. Germline V gene lookup returns CDR1 MDHEN and CDR2 SYDVKM. V was clipped by 10 bases and J by 2 bases, with 16 bases between them.

Many counts were recorded for this clonotype. V is TRBV3-1 and J is TRBJ2-5; D is unclear. The V gene lost 3 bases and the J gene lost 2 bases, with 4 bases spanning the gap. Per the germline V gene, CDR1 is LGHDT and CDR2 is YNNKEL (reference sequence). CDR3 length: 12 amino acids. In DNA form, the CDR3 reads TGTGCCAGCAGCCAGGCGCAAGAGACCCAGTACTTC. This gives the protein CASSQAQETQYF.

The V and J genes are TRBV24-1 and TRBJ2-7, with D possibly matching TRBD2 (5 bases). The CDR3 extends over 16 amino acids. The germline V gene encodes CDR1 KGHDR and CDR2 SFDVKD. The ends were cut back, 2 bases at V and 7 bases at J, with 20 bases in the middle. The CDR3 DNA is TGTGCCACCAGTGATTGGTCAAGCGGTCTTAGCGATGAGCAGTACGTC. This encodes CATSDWSSGLSDEQYV.

This clonotype has a count of ten or more. The chain carries TRBV6-1 and TRBJ2-7; D is unclear. CDR3 size: 11 residues. With 8 bases removed from V and 0 bases from J, the gap between germline ends came to 5 bases. From germline, CDR1 is MNHNS and CDR2 SASEGT. CDR3 amino acids: CASGPSYEQYV. CDR3 nucleotides: TGTGCCAGCGGCCCCTCCTACGAGCAGTACGTC.

The rearrangement joins TRBV10-2 to TRBJ2-5; possible D gene TRBD2, 5 bases. CDR1 WSHSY and CDR2 SAAADI come from the germline V gene. Trimming left V 7 bases short and J 5 bases short, with 8 bases between. The CDR3 runs to 11 residues. CDR3 DNA sequence: TGCGCCAGCATGAGGGAGGAGACCCAGTACTTC. This encodes CASMREETQYF.

The V and J genes are TRBV20-1 and TRBJ1-2, with D possibly TRBD1 on 5 matching bases. The CDR3 totals 14 residues. Trimming took off 0 bases at V and 10 bases at J, with 18 bases between the two ends. Germline V gene lookup returns CDR1 DFQATT and CDR2 SNEGSKA (reference sequence). The CDR3 loop reads CSARDFQGDYNYTF. The CDR3 nucleotides read TGCAGTGCTAGAGATTTCCAAGGGGACTATAACTACACCTTC.

There are many counts of this clonotype. The genes are TRBV6-2 or TRBV6-3 and TRBJ2-3, with D possibly TRBD1 on 5 matching bases. CDR3 length equals 13 residues. The germline V gene encodes CDR1 MNHEY and CDR2 SVGEGT. V was trimmed by 11 bases and J by 2 bases, leaving 14 bases between them. This CDR3 is CASGRGATDTQYF. CDR3 DNA: TGTGCCTCCGGCCGTGGGGCCACAGATACGCAGTATTTT.

The chain has TRBV24-1 and TRBJ2-2, with 7 positions matching TRBD1. The germline V gene has CDR1 KGHDR and CDR2 SFDVKD. The CDR3 sequence is 16 residues long. V gave up 5 bases and J gave up 2 bases; unmatched junction bases: 7. CDR3 coding DNA: TGTGCCACCAGTGGGCCCGGGACAGCAAACACCGGGGAGCTGTTTTTT. Protein product: CATSGPGTANTGELFF.

Details on this clonotype: It may be a read error: a sequence one base away is much more abundant. The chain uses TRBV28 and TRBJ2-5; D call uncertain. From germline, CDR1 is MDHEN and CDR2 SYDVKM. V gave up 6 bases and J gave up 5 bases, with 16 bases separating them. This CDR3 contains 14 residues. CDR3 sequence reads: CASRKNRSLETQYF. In DNA, the CDR3 is TGTGCCAGCAGGAAGAATCGGTCCTTGGAGACCCAGTACTTC.

This clonotype was seen a handful of times. The chain carries TRBV24-1 and TRBJ1-4, with D perhaps matching TRBD1 (6 bases). Trimming took 9 bases from V and 7 from J, leaving 14 bases between them. This CDR3 region has 13 residues. From germline, CDR1 is KGHDR and CDR2 SFDVKD. CDR3 sequence (DNA): TGTGCCACCTGCCGGGGGGCGGGTGAAAAACTGTTTTTT. Protein sequence: CATCRGAGEKLFF.

The rearrangement joins TRBV24-1 to TRBJ2-7; D is undetermined. Trimming removed 3 bases at V and 1 base at J, with 9 bases between. Germline V gene lookup returns CDR1 KGHDR and CDR2 SFDVKD. This CDR3 has 14 residues. As DNA, the CDR3 is TGTGCCACCAGTGATCTCCCCGGGTCCTACGAGCAGTACGTC. Translation: CATSDLPGSYEQYV.

This clonotype is a singleton in its sample. Being one base from a much bigger clone, this may be a read error. This rearrangement joins TRBV7-7 to TRBJ2-3, with a tentative D call TRBD2 (5 bases). Trimming pared 1 base from V and 7 bases from J, leaving 15 bases between. This CDR3 has 15 amino acids. The germline V gene has CDR1 SSHAT and CDR2 FNYEAQ (reference sequence). The DNA of the CDR3 is TGTGCCAGCAGCTTAGTGGCTAGCTCGGCATATACGCAGTATTTT. Protein product: CASSLVASSAYTQYF.

This clonotype was picked up one time. This chain joins TRBV12-3 or TRBV12-4 and TRBJ2-1; perhaps TRBD1 as D (5 bases). There are 14 residues in the CDR3. V gave up 6 bases and J gave up 4 bases, with 13 bases separating them. As DNA, the CDR3 is TGTGCCAGCAGCCCTGACAGTCCATACAATGAGCAGTTCTTC. It yields the protein CASSPDSPYNEQFF.

In this sample, this clonotype turned up a few times. The genes are TRBV20-1 and TRBJ2-1, with D unclear. The germline CDR1 and CDR2 sequences are DFQATT and SNEGSKA (reference sequence). This CDR3 has 12 residues. Trimming took 7 bases from V and 4 from J, leaving 11 bases between them. As DNA, the CDR3 is TGCAGTGTACAAATCCAATACAATGAGCAGTTCTTC. Encoded protein: CSVQIQYNEQFF.

This clonotype was seen more than once but under ten times. The chain is built from TRBV2 and TRBJ2-1; D gene unclear. The CDR3 is 14 amino acids. The V gene lost 8 bases and the J gene lost 8 bases, with 19 bases spanning the gap. Germline-derived CDR1 and CDR2 are SNHLY and FYNNEI. Here the CDR3 reads CASDGTDTSYEQFF. DNA for the CDR3: TGTGCCAGCGACGGAACAGATACTTCTTATGAGCAGTTCTTC.